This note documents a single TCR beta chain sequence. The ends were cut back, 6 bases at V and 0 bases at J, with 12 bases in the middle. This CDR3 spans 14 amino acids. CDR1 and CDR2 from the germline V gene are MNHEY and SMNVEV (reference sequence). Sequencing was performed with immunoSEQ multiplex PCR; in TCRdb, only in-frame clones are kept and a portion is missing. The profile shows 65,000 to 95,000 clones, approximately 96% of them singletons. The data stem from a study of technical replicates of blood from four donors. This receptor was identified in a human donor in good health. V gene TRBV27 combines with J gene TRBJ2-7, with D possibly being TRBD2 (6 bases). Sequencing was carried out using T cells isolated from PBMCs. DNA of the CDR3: TGTGCCAGCAGGTGGACTATAAGCTCCTACGAGCAGTACTTC. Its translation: CASRWTISSYEQYF.